This record looks at one T cell receptor (beta chain) sequence and its context. This sample was taken from a study of blood T cell repertoires in COVID-19. Background on the study: The United States, Italy and Spain provided the acute and convalescent COVID-19 samples. T cells, B-cell-depleted T cells, or PBMCs supplied cDNA or gDNA.

CDR3 length: 14 amino acids. The germline V gene has CDR1 LGHDT and CDR2 YNNKEL (reference sequence). Trimming took 5 bases from V and 4 from J, leaving 13 bases between them. Authors' data handling: Estimates of nucleated cell counts were drawn from the amplification of reference gene primers. The method was immunoSEQ multiplex PCR; TCRdb's version includes in-frame clones alone and lacks a portion of them. V, J and clone size derive from that table, while D and trimming were established from the DNA sequence. Of about 9,300 clones in the sample, around 90% are singletons; the top ten hold around 4.2%.

This chain connects TRBV3-1 (or the pseudogene TRBV3-2) to TRBJ2-3; perhaps TRBD2 as D (5 bases). Sequenced material: peripheral blood. This receptor was obtained from a woman between 45 and 65 years old with active COVID-19. DNA of the CDR3: TGTGCCAGCAGCTGGCCGGAGAGGGCAGATACGCAGTATTTT. This gives the protein CASSWPERADTQYF.